This entry lists 32 T cell receptor beta chains sequenced from one sample in a study of blood T cell repertoires in COVID-19 (dated by TCRdb to 2020 to 2022). Library generation was performed with the immunoSEQ multiplex PCR assay. As stored in TCRdb, this immuneACCESS dataset retains in-frame rearrangements with V and J assigned. A fraction of the clones does not appear; measured against another copy, unresolved V genes explain less than half of the discrepancy, and the remainder lacks a known reason. Here the sample has a few hundred thousand clones; roughly nine tenths occur a single time. 3% of the sample is taken by the ten largest. Source material: peripheral blood. These receptors originate from a woman under 40 with COVID-19, enrolled during active disease.

The chain employs TRBV5-1 and TRBJ2-3; D might be TRBD2 (5 bases). CDR1 is SGHRS, CDR2 YFSETQ, per germline. Between the trimmed V and J ends, which lost 7 bases and 0 bases, there was a span of 18 bases. This CDR3 region has 16 residues. The chain's CDR3 is CASRTQPSSSTDTQYF. CDR3 DNA: TGCGCCAGCCGGACCCAACCTAGCAGTAGCACAGATACGCAGTATTTT.

The chain carries TRBV27 and TRBJ2-2, with D unresolved. The CDR3 runs 12 residues. Trimming shortened V by 6 bases and J by 4 bases, and 6 bases separated the two germline ends. Germline lookup yields CDR1 MNHEY and CDR2 SMNVEV (reference sequence). CDR3 residues: CASRRATGELFF. The CDR3 DNA reads as TGTGCCAGCAGACGAGCCACCGGGGAGCTGTTTTTT.

The gene calls are TRBV19 and TRBJ1-2; a weak D match, TRBD1 (5 bases). CDR3 length: 14 residues. Trimming took 4 bases from V and 1 from J, leaving 10 bases between them. Germline V CDR1 and CDR2: LNHDA, SQIVND (reference sequence). The CDR3 DNA follows: TGTGCCAGTAGTAATACCGGACATAACTATGGCTACACCTTC. This sequence encodes CASSNTGHNYGYTF.

J is TRBJ1-1 and V is TRBV30, with a weak D call TRBD1 (6 bases). The V gene's germline CDR1 is GTSNPN and CDR2 SVGIG (reference sequence). The CDR3 spans 12 residues. Trimming left V 8 bases short and J 6 bases short, with 16 bases between. CDR3 region: CAGTEGVAEAFF. The CDR3, as DNA: TGTGCCGGTACAGAGGGGGTGGCTGAAGCTTTCTTT.

The chain carries TRBV24-1 and TRBJ1-5, with a tentative D call TRBD1 (5 bases). This CDR3 is built from 13 residues. Trimming removed 10 bases at V and 9 bases at J, with 18 bases between. Germline CDR1 and CDR2: KGHDR and SFDVKD. The CDR3 bases are TGTGCCACTGCTAGCGCTAGTGGGGGGCCCCAGCATTTT. Its translation is CATASASGGPQHF.

The chain couples TRBV19 to TRBJ2-1, with 7 bases aligning to TRBD2. Germline CDR1 is LNHDA and CDR2 is SQIVND (reference sequence). There are 16 residues in the CDR3. J gave up 2 bases and V 1 base, and 5 bases lay outside the gene matches. The CDR3 protein is CASSIGLADTYNEQFF. CDR3 coding DNA: TGTGCCAGTAGTATAGGCCTAGCGGATACCTACAATGAGCAGTTCTTC.

This rearrangement joins TRBV27 to TRBJ2-1; 12 bases line up with TRBD1. V shed 5 bases and J 0 bases; nucleotides not matched to a gene: 14. Per the germline V gene, CDR1 is MNHEY and CDR2 is SMNVEV (reference sequence). The CDR3 extends over 20 amino acids. The DNA for the CDR3 is TGTGCCAGCAGTCTAACCGGGACAGGGGGCCCATCCCGCTCCTACAATGAGCAGTTCTTC. It codes for CASSLTGTGGPSRSYNEQFF.

The chain carries TRBV4-2 and TRBJ2-1, with 11 bases identical to TRBD2. The CDR3 contains 17 residues. Germline assignment: CDR1 LGHNA and CDR2 YNFKEQ. V lost 0 bases, J lost 0 bases, and 1 base stayed unmatched. The CDR3 is CASSQDSGGASYNEQFF. DNA of the CDR3: TGTGCCAGCAGCCAAGATAGCGGGGGGGCCTCCTACAATGAGCAGTTCTTC.

The V call is TRBV4-3, the J call TRBJ2-3; 8 nucleotides line up with TRBD2. The CDR3 has 17 amino acids. Losses at the gene ends were 4 bases for V and 0 bases for J; bases not matched to a gene: 9. Germline CDR1 and CDR2: LGHNA and YSLEER. The CDR3 loop reads CASSPLATSASTDTQYF. CDR3 sequence (DNA): TGCGCCAGCAGCCCTCTAGCGACTAGCGCTAGCACAGATACGCAGTATTTT.

This clone was observed a handful of times. The CDR3, as DNA: TGCGCCAGCAGCTTGGGGGACAGAGAGCTGTTTTTT. Amino acid sequence: CASSLGDRELFF. This chain links TRBV5-1 with TRBJ2-2; TRBD1 matches 7 bases. Germline V CDR1 and CDR2: SGHRS, YFSETQ. The J segment lost 11 bases and the V segment lost 0 bases, leaving 1 base of the junction unmatched. The CDR3 contains 12 residues.

This chain uses TRBV5-1 with TRBJ1-5, with no clear D. This CDR3 is 15 amino acids long. V was trimmed by 0 bases and J by 6 bases, leaving 13 bases between them. The V gene's germline CDR1 is SGHRS and CDR2 YFSETQ. The CDR3 region is CASSLDPGSSQPQHF. The CDR3 nucleotides read TGCGCCAGCAGCTTGGATCCGGGTTCGAGTCAGCCCCAGCATTTT.

The chain recombines TRBV20-1 with TRBJ2-7; D gene uncertain. V was cut by 3 bases and J by 1 base, with 10 bases left in between. Germline V gene sequence: CDR1 DFQATT, CDR2 SNEGSKA (reference sequence). CDR3 size: 13 residues. CDR3 protein: CSASGDTSYEQYF. In DNA, the CDR3 is TGCAGTGCTAGTGGCGACACTTCCTACGAGCAGTACTTC.

CDR3 sequence reads: CASSVVSPAGSHNEQFF. Written as DNA, the CDR3 is TGTGCCAGCAGTGTGGTTTCGCCCGCGGGGAGTCACAATGAGCAGTTCTTC. The chain uses TRBV28 and TRBJ2-1, with D possibly TRBD2 on 6 matching bases. This CDR3 comprises 17 residues. The V gene's germline CDR1 is MDHEN and CDR2 SYDVKM. V lost 5 bases and J lost 5, with 22 bases in between.

This chain connects TRBV6-5 to TRBJ1-1; the D is unclear. The germline V and J ends were trimmed by 8 bases and 3 bases, with 13 bases remaining between them. Germline V gives CDR1 MNHEY, CDR2 SVGAGI. This CDR3 region has 13 residues. CDR3: CASLRGGDTEAFF. CDR3 bases: TGTGCCAGCCTTAGAGGCGGGGACACTGAAGCTTTCTTT.

V and J are TRBV3-1 (or the pseudogene TRBV3-2) and TRBJ2-1, with TRBD2 identical over 8 bases. The CDR3 contains 15 residues. V dropped 1 base and J dropped 3; count of bases not matched to a gene: 2. From germline, CDR1 is LGHDT and CDR2 YNNKEL (reference sequence). The CDR3 nucleotides are TGTGCCAGCAGCCAAGTGAGCGGGGGCTACAATGAGCAGTTCTTC. It encodes CASSQVSGGYNEQFF.

A single count supports this clone. The V and J genes are TRBV30 and TRBJ2-1, with TRBD2 matching 13 bases. Trimming took 3 bases from V and 6 from J; bases not matched to a gene: 2. Germline CDR1 reads GTSNPN; CDR2 reads SVGIG (reference sequence). The CDR3 is 14 residues long. The CDR3 spells CAWRGTSGVNEQFF. In DNA, the CDR3 is TGTGCCTGGAGGGGGACTAGCGGGGTCAATGAGCAGTTCTTC.

The rearrangement uses TRBV19 and TRBJ1-2; 9 nucleotides match TRBD1. V was clipped by 5 bases and J by 4 bases; unmatched bases: 11. Germline CDR1 LNHDA, CDR2 SQIVND (reference sequence). This CDR3 is 16 amino acids long. CDR3: CASSPPHRGRVYGYTF. For the CDR3, the DNA is TGTGCCAGTAGTCCTCCACACAGGGGGCGAGTCTATGGCTACACCTTC.

The genes are TRBV4-1 and TRBJ2-5, with a tentative D call TRBD2 (5 bases). Germline V CDR1 and CDR2: MGHRA, YSYEKL. CDR3 length: 16 residues. V was pared by 2 bases and J by 2 bases, with 15 bases between. The CDR3 bases are TGCGCCAGCAGCCAACAGGAGGCGGGTGGACAAGAGACCCAGTACTTC. Its protein product is CASSQQEAGGQETQYF.

As DNA, the CDR3 is TGTGCCAGCAGCTTAGTTGGGGGGGGCTTCTACGAGCAGTACTTC. Translating gives CASSLVGGGFYEQYF. The rearrangement links TRBV11-2 to TRBJ2-7; D may be TRBD2 (7 bases). Trimming pared 1 base from V and 3 bases from J, leaving 13 bases between. Germline CDR1 is SGHAT and CDR2 is FQNNGV. The CDR3 is 15 residues long.

This chain joins TRBV6-4 and TRBJ1-2; 10 bases match TRBD1. Per the germline V gene, CDR1 is MRHNA and CDR2 is SNTAGT. Trimming at V came to 5 bases and at J to 2 bases, leaving 17 bases not matched to a gene. This CDR3 has 19 amino acids. CDR3 residues: CASSNTEIPVGQGNYGYTF. As DNA, the CDR3 is TGTGCCAGCAGTAATACCGAAATTCCGGTGGGACAGGGGAACTATGGCTACACCTTC.

The chain combines TRBV7-2 with TRBJ2-1, with a possible D match to TRBD2 (5 bases). Per germline, CDR1 SGHTA and CDR2 FQGNSA. V was pared by 4 bases and J by 9 bases, with 19 bases between. The CDR3 sequence is 15 residues long. The chain's CDR3 is CASSSLTSRGGEQFF. CDR3 bases: TGTGCCAGCAGCTCCCTAACCAGCCGGGGTGGTGAGCAGTTCTTC.

The chain joins TRBV4-2 to TRBJ2-3, with 14 bases aligning to TRBD2. The CDR3 consists of 21 residues. V was clipped by 3 bases and J by 0 bases; unmatched bases: 14. In germline, CDR1 is LGHNA, CDR2 YNFKEQ. The chain's CDR3 is CASSHEPGLAGEPTSTDTQYF. The CDR3 bases are TGTGCCAGCAGCCATGAACCGGGACTAGCGGGGGAGCCTACTAGCACAGATACGCAGTATTTT.

The gene calls are TRBV11-3 and TRBJ1-2, with 9 bases aligning to TRBD1. CDR3 length: 14 residues. The germline CDR1 and CDR2 sequences are SGHNT and YENEEA. Trimming at V came to 5 bases and at J to 6 bases, leaving 7 bases not matched to a gene. CDR3 residues: CASSLTGGMDGYTF. CDR3 nucleotide sequence: TGTGCCAGCAGCCTTACAGGGGGCATGGATGGCTACACCTTC.

V is TRBV19 and J is TRBJ1-5; perhaps TRBD1 as D (6 bases). The V gene's germline CDR1 is LNHDA and CDR2 SQIVND (reference sequence). The CDR3 has 13 residues. V lost 6 bases and J 6 bases, leaving 12 bases between the germline ends. CDR3 DNA sequence: TGTGCCAGTAGCGGACAGAGAGGTCAGCCCCAGCATTTT. Translating it yields CASSGQRGQPQHF.

V usage is TRBV28 and J usage is TRBJ1-4; the D is unclear. The V gene's germline CDR1 is MDHEN and CDR2 SYDVKM. The CDR3 contains 16 residues. Trimming stripped 3 bases from V and 7 bases from J, with 18 bases between. CDR3 bases: TGTGCCAGCAGTTTCCTCCGGAGCGGCGGCCCTGAAAAACTGTTTTTT. The encoded protein is CASSFLRSGGPEKLFF. The full variable domain, with the rest looked up from reference TRBV28 and TRBJ1-4, is DVKVTQSSRYLVKRTGEKVFLECVQDMDHENMFWYRQDPGLGLRLIYFSYDVKMKEKGDIPEGYSVSREKKERFSLILESASTNQTSMYLCASSFLRSGGPEKLFFGSGTQLSVL.

The V gene is TRBV5-1, the J gene TRBJ2-7, with TRBD2 identical over 9 bases. The trim removed 4 bases at V and 7 bases at J, leaving 15 bases unmatched. CDR3 length equals 16 residues. Germline V gene lookup returns CDR1 SGHRS and CDR2 YFSETQ. The CDR3 reads CASSPSGAGGPQEQYV. The CDR3 region has the DNA TGCGCCAGCAGCCCCTCCGGGGCGGGAGGGCCGCAAGAGCAGTACGTC.

This chain connects TRBV19 to TRBJ2-5, with 7 bases matching TRBD1. Germline CDR1 is LNHDA and CDR2 is SQIVND (reference sequence). This CDR3 has 13 residues. V was pared by 4 bases and J by 2 bases, with 1 base of the junction left unmatched. The DNA of the CDR3 is TGTGCCAGTAGTAGACAGGGACAAGAGACCCAGTACTTC. Translated: CASSRQGQETQYF. The full variable domain, its missing parts supplied by reference TRBV19 and TRBJ2-5, is DGGITQSPKYLFRKEGQNVTLSCEQNLNHDAMYWYRQDPGQGLRLIYYSQIVNDFQKGDIAEGYSVSREKKESFPLTVTSAQKNPTAFYLCASSRQGQETQYFGPGTRLLVL.

The rearrangement joins TRBV28 to TRBJ2-7; 8 bases are shared with TRBD1. The V gene's germline CDR1 is MDHEN and CDR2 SYDVKM. V was clipped by 1 base and J by 3 bases; unmatched bases: 11. This CDR3 has 17 residues. CDR3 amino acids: CASSLYSFGTGLYEQYF. The CDR3 bases are TGTGCCAGCAGTTTATACTCGTTCGGGACAGGACTCTACGAGCAGTACTTC.

This clone showed up just a few times. The rearrangement joins TRBV14 to TRBJ2-3, with unresolved D. This CDR3 region has 17 residues. The V gene lost 1 base and the J gene lost 3 bases, with 17 bases spanning the gap. Germline V lookup: CDR1 SGHDN, CDR2 FVKESK. The CDR3: CASSQARKANYTDTQYF. CDR3 DNA: TGTGCCAGCAGCCAAGCCAGAAAGGCCAACTATACAGATACGCAGTATTTT.

The chain combines TRBV7-8 with TRBJ2-3, with D perhaps TRBD1 (7 bases). The CDR3 has 14 amino acids. V dropped 5 bases and J dropped 9 bases, with 18 bases sitting between them. CDR1 is SGHVS and CDR2 is FQNEAQ in the germline V gene. Here the CDR3 DNA reads TGTGCCAGCAGCCCGGGACAGATCGCGGGGACGCAGTATTTT. It encodes CASSPGQIAGTQYF.

The chain employs TRBV18 and TRBJ1-2; D might be TRBD1 (6 bases). Trimming left V 2 bases short and J 1 base short, with 11 bases between. The CDR3 contains 15 residues. Germline V gives CDR1 KGHSH, CDR2 LQKENI. This CDR3 reads CASSPNTGNNYGYTF. CDR3 sequence (DNA): TGTGCCAGCTCACCAAATACAGGGAATAACTATGGCTACACCTTC.

The V and J genes are TRBV18 and TRBJ2-3; 10 nucleotides align to TRBD1. The J segment lost 2 bases and the V segment lost 3 bases, leaving 5 bases of the junction unmatched. In germline, CDR1 is KGHSH, CDR2 LQKENI. The CDR3 runs to 16 residues. The CDR3 bases are TGTGCCAGCTCACCCGGGACAGGGGTTTCCACAGATACGCAGTATTTT. This encodes CASSPGTGVSTDTQYF.